One and the same sample provided the 18 T cell receptor beta chains below, sequenced in a study of cytomegalovirus exposure and HLA in healthy donors. Clones were read by immunoSEQ multiplex PCR, and TCRdb kept only the in-frame ones, dropping some. The table shows around 160,000 clones, with less than 90% occurring only once. Sequencing was carried out using PBMCs. The origin of the receptors is a man younger than 45 in good health and CMV-seropositive.

The chain is built from TRBV4-1 and TRBJ1-5; 9 nucleotides agree with TRBD1. This CDR3 has 16 amino acids. The germline gives CDR1 MGHRA, CDR2 YSYEKL. The trim removed 3 bases at V and 0 bases at J, leaving 3 bases unmatched. DNA of the CDR3: TGCGCCAGCAGCCAGTGGACAGGGGTTAGCAATCAGCCCCAGCATTTT. This codes for CASSQWTGVSNQPQHF.

This chain connects TRBV19 to TRBJ1-5; no clear D. Between the trimmed V and J ends, which lost 3 bases and 4 bases, there was a span of 7 bases. The CDR3 is made up of 13 amino acids. Germline V CDR1 and CDR2: LNHDA, SQIVND (reference sequence). The CDR3 is CASSIYYNQPQHF. In nucleotides, the CDR3 is TGTGCCAGTAGTATTTACTATAATCAGCCCCAGCATTTT.

The chain joins TRBV5-1 to TRBJ2-3; D might be TRBD2 (5 bases). The germline V gene encodes CDR1 SGHRS and CDR2 YFSETQ. Trimming removed 0 bases at V and 6 bases at J, with 8 bases between. The CDR3 extends over 13 amino acids. CDR3 coding DNA: TGCGCCAGCAGCTTGGGGACGGGGGATACGCAGTATTTT. Translated, it gives CASSLGTGDTQYF. The full variable domain, with the rest looked up from reference TRBV5-1 and TRBJ2-3, is KAGVTQTPRYLIKTRGQQVTLSCSPISGHRSVSWYQQTPGQGLQFLFEYFSETQRNKGNFPGRFSGRQFSNSRSEMNVSTLELGDSALYLCASSLGTGDTQYFGPGTRLTVL.

Concerning this clone itself: One end of the junction does not line up with germline, which may come from a read error. The chain employs TRBV6-5 and TRBJ2-2; maybe TRBD1 (6 bases). The CDR3 loop spans 14 amino acids. Germline V CDR1 and CDR2: MNHEY, SVGAGI. DNA of the CDR3: TGTGCCAGCAGTTTCGGACAGAACCCCGGGGAGCTGTTTTTT. It yields the protein CASSFGQNPGELFF.

The genes are TRBV4-1 and TRBJ2-1, with D possibly TRBD2 on 5 matching bases. Germline lookup yields CDR1 MGHRA and CDR2 YSYEKL. This CDR3 region has 15 residues. V was clipped by 0 bases and J by 4 bases, with 10 bases between them. This chain's CDR3 is CASSQDRTPYNEQFF. The CDR3 DNA follows: TGCGCCAGCAGCCAAGATCGGACTCCATACAATGAGCAGTTCTTC.

This clone has only a few counts. At the DNA level, this CDR3 is encoded by other sequences in the same sample as well. This chain joins TRBV5-4 and TRBJ2-3; 9 nucleotides align to TRBD2. Germline-derived CDR1 and CDR2 are SGHNT and YYREEE (reference sequence). The CDR3 sequence is 14 residues long. J lost 2 bases, V lost 4 bases, and 2 bases had no gene match. The CDR3 DNA is TGTGCCAGCAGCCTGGGACTAGCCACAGATACGCAGTATTTT. It is translated as CASSLGLATDTQYF.

The V and J genes are TRBV19 and TRBJ1-4, with TRBD1 identical over 7 bases. CDR1 and CDR2 (germline): LNHDA, SQIVND (reference sequence). J was trimmed by 0 bases and V by 2 bases; bases with no gene match: 3. The CDR3 has 16 amino acids. CDR3 region: CASSISGGTTNEKLFF. For the CDR3, the DNA is TGTGCCAGTAGTATATCAGGGGGGACAACTAATGAAAAACTGTTTTTT.

V usage is TRBV6-5 and J usage is TRBJ2-3; TRBD2 aligns across 8 bases. CDR1 and CDR2 (germline): MNHEY, SVGAGI. The CDR3 has 15 amino acids. V lost 8 bases and J lost 2; bases outside the gene matches: 9. The CDR3 reads CASRWRGDHTDTQYF. In DNA, the CDR3 is TGTGCCAGCCGATGGCGGGGGGATCACACAGATACGCAGTATTTT.

The genes are TRBV10-3 and TRBJ2-7, with 7 bases matching TRBD1. The germline CDR1 and CDR2 sequences are ENHRY and SYGVKD. This CDR3 is built from 15 residues. With V trimmed by 4 bases and J by 4 bases, 10 bases remained unmatched. The CDR3 DNA reads as TGTGCCATCAGTGGCGACCTTTTACAGGGGTACGAGCAGTACTTC. It is translated as CAISGDLLQGYEQYF.

The chain recombines TRBV2 with TRBJ1-4, with D unresolved. CDR3 size: 14 residues. From germline, CDR1 is SNHLY and CDR2 FYNNEI. V lost 8 bases and J 4 bases, leaving 14 bases between the germline ends. The CDR3 coding sequence is TGTGCCAGCCGAGAGGGAACAGTTAATGAAAAACTGTTTTTT. It is translated as CASREGTVNEKLFF.

This chain connects TRBV4-1 to TRBJ1-4; D gene unclear. V was trimmed by 10 bases and J by 7 bases, leaving 22 bases between them. CDR1 and CDR2 (germline): MGHRA, YSYEKL. CDR3 length: 15 residues. This chain's CDR3 is CATRRIISHSEKLFF. CDR3 sequence (DNA): TGCGCCACCCGGCGAATTATATCGCACAGTGAAAAACTGTTTTTT.

The V gene is TRBV2, the J gene TRBJ2-7, with TRBD1 matching over 7 bases. The germline gives CDR1 SNHLY, CDR2 FYNNEI. Losses at the gene ends were 8 bases for V and 0 bases for J; bases not matched to a gene: 7. This CDR3 has 14 residues. The CDR3, as DNA: TGTGCCAGCTTGGGGACAGTAAACTCCTACGAGCAGTACTTC. Protein sequence: CASLGTVNSYEQYF.

The chain employs TRBV6-5 and TRBJ2-7; D not certain. V was trimmed by 0 bases and J by 0 bases, leaving 9 bases between them. The length of the CDR3 is 15 residues. Germline CDR1 is MNHEY and CDR2 is SVGAGI. Written as DNA, the CDR3 is TGTGCCAGCAGTTACTCGTATCTCAGCTCCTACGAGCAGTACTTC. It encodes CASSYSYLSSYEQYF.

The chain recombines TRBV5-1 with TRBJ1-1; D is unresolved. Trimming shortened V by 0 bases and J by 2 bases, and 11 bases separated the two germline ends. Germline CDR1 and CDR2: SGHRS and YFSETQ. The CDR3 has 15 amino acids. The CDR3 spells CASSLVSQVNTEAFF. The CDR3 DNA is TGCGCCAGCAGCTTGGTGTCGCAGGTTAACACTGAAGCTTTCTTT.

The chain employs TRBV9 and TRBJ2-1; TRBD2 aligns across 8 bases. CDR1 and CDR2 from the germline V gene are SGDLS and YYNGEE. The CDR3 length is 15 residues. V was pared by 2 bases and J by 7 bases, with 8 bases of the junction left unmatched. This chain's CDR3 is CASSVGLALGNEQFF. CDR3 nucleotides: TGTGCCAGCAGCGTTGGACTAGCACTCGGGAATGAGCAGTTCTTC.

The V call is TRBV7-6, the J call TRBJ2-7; 9 positions match TRBD2. The J call may be faulty, since TRBJ2-1 better matches the DNA end. This CDR3 has 16 residues. Per the germline V gene, CDR1 is SGHVS and CDR2 is FNYEAQ. For the CDR3, the DNA is TGTGCCAGCGGGGCTAAGACTAGCGGAGCGTACAATGAGCAGTTCTTC. Translated, it gives CASGAKTSGAYNEQFF.

Here the CDR3 reads CASRTNWDYISGIEQFF. CDR3 in DNA: TGTGCCAGCCGTACCAATTGGGACTACATATCAGGGATTGAGCAGTTCTTC. The V and J genes are TRBV27 and TRBJ2-1; TRBD2 matches 7 bases. The V segment lost 8 bases and the J segment 9 bases; nucleotides outside the gene matches: 22. This CDR3 spans 17 amino acids. Germline V gene lookup returns CDR1 MNHEY and CDR2 SMNVEV (reference sequence).

V usage is TRBV2 and J usage is TRBJ2-7; TRBD2 might be the D (5 bases). Per germline, CDR1 SNHLY and CDR2 FYNNEI. There are 15 residues in the CDR3. V lost 2 bases, J lost 1 base, and 12 bases lay in between. The CDR3 bases are TGTGCCAGCAGTGAACCAGGACTTAAATCCTACGAGCAGTACTTC. Translating gives CASSEPGLKSYEQYF.